The present T cell receptor beta chain was sequenced within a study of PD-1 blockade in classical Hodgkin lymphoma. Points from the study as a whole: Causes of the repertoire differences remain undefined, possibly disease activity or prior therapy. Prior to therapy, complete responders displayed diversity much like that of newly diagnosed patients. Newly diagnosed patients were reported to start with lower TCR diversity than healthy donors. By C4D1, diversity of CD4+ TCRs had risen significantly, whereas that of CD8+ TCRs had not.

This CDR3 spans 13 amino acids. V lost 6 bases to trimming and J lost 3 bases; unmatched junction nucleotides: 5. Germline V gene sequence: CDR1 SGDLS, CDR2 YYNGEE. Sequencing used immunoSEQ multiplex PCR; TCRdb keeps in-frame clones, though not all of them. The sample gives about 50,000 clones, around 70% of which show up once; approximately 10% is in the top ten. Of note for this clone: Antigen: not known.

Brentuximab vedotin exposure varied among the patients, all of whom had relapsed after autologous stem cell transplantation. The source material was peripheral blood mononuclear cells (PBMCs), sampled at baseline. The rearrangement joins TRBV9 to TRBJ1-2; 7 nucleotides align to TRBD1. The TCR comes from a human donor with classical Hodgkin lymphoma. The CDR3 here is CASTPGTDYGYTF. In DNA form, the CDR3 reads TGTGCCAGCACCCCCGGGACAGACTATGGCTACACCTTC.